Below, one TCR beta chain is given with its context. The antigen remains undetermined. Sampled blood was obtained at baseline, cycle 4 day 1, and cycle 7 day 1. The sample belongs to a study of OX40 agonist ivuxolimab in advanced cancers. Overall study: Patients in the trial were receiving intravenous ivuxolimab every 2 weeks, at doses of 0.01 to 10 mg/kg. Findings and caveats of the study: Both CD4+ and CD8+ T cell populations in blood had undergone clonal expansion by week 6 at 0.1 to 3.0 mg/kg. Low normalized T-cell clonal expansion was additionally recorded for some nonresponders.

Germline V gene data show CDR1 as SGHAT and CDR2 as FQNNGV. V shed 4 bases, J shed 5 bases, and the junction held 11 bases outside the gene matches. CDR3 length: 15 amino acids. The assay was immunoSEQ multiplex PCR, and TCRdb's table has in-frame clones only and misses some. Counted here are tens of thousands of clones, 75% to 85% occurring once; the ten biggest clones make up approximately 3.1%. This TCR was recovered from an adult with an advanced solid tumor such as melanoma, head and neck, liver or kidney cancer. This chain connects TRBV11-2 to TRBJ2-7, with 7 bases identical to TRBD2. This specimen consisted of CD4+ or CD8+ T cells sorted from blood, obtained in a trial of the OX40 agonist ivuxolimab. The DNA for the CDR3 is TGTGCCAGCAGCTCGAGAGTTGGGGGGGTGGACGAGCAGTACTTC. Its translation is CASSSRVGGVDEQYF.